This is a list of T cell receptor beta chains from one sample in a study of blood T cell repertoires in COVID-19. Clones were read by immunoSEQ multiplex PCR, and TCRdb kept only the in-frame ones, dropping some. Of around 39,000 clones detected, about 87% appear once; the ten largest clones hold 9.8%. The sequencing input was peripheral blood. These receptor sequences come from a human donor in a cohort sampled during active COVID-19. Each CDR3 is given with its conserved first and last residue. The D gene is left open where the match is weak. Clone size is not always given. Where it is, it says once, few, many or a class for expanded clones.

d_gene | j_gene | v_gene | abundance | CDR3aa | CDR3nt
TRBD2 | TRBJ2-2 | TRBV4-1 | NA | CASSQPLALNTGELFF | TGCGCCAGCAGCCAACCACTAGCGCTGAACACCGGGGAGCTGTTTTTT
NA | TRBJ2-1 | TRBV9 | NA | CASSTGLNEQFF | TGTGCCAGCAGCACCGGTCTCAATGAGCAGTTCTTC
NA | TRBJ1-6 | TRBV19 | NA | CASKENTYNSPLHF | TGTGCCAGTAAAGAGAATACCTATAATTCACCCCTCCACTTT
NA | TRBJ2-6 | TRBV5-1 | NA | CASSLTAGANVLTF | TGCGCCAGCAGCTTGACGGCTGGGGCCAACGTCCTGACTTTC
NA | TRBJ2-1 | TRBV4-3 | NA | CASSQDGLLNEQFF | TGCGCCAGCAGCCAAGATGGCCTCCTCAATGAGCAGTTCTTC
NA | TRBJ1-4 | TRBV5-1 | NA | CASSLDQGRNEKLFF | TGCGCCAGCAGCTTGGACCAGGGCCGAAATGAAAAACTGTTTTTT
NA | TRBJ1-1 | TRBV29-1 | NA | CSVVEGVTEAFF | TGCAGCGTTGTTGAGGGGGTCACTGAAGCTTTCTTT
NA | TRBJ2-5 | TRBV6-5 | NA | CASRGGLGRFQYF | TGTGCCAGCAGGGGAGGACTGGGGCGGTTCCAGTACTTC
NA | TRBJ1-2 | TRBV10-3 | NA | CAIRTGAEFNGYTF | TGTGCCATCAGAACGGGAGCGGAGTTCAATGGCTACACCTTC
TRBD1 | TRBJ2-5 | TRBV27 | NA | CASSFYGTARETQYF | TGTGCCAGCAGTTTCTATGGGACAGCTCGAGAGACCCAGTACTTC
NA | TRBJ2-7 | TRBV3-1/TRBV3-2 | NA | CASSSRYEQYF | TGTGCCAGCAGCTCCAGATACGAGCAGTACTTC
TRBD1 | TRBJ2-5 | TRBV7-2 | NA | CASSLRPGQGDQETQYF | TGTGCCAGCAGCTTAAGGCCGGGACAGGGGGACCAAGAGACCCAGTACTTC
TRBD2 | TRBJ2-2 | TRBV6-1 | NA | CASSEAPRGANTGELFF | TGTGCCAGCAGTGAAGCGCCCCGGGGGGCGAACACCGGGGAGCTGTTTTTT
TRBD2 | TRBJ2-1 | TRBV15 | NA | CATSSGTSGYNEQFF | TGTGCCACCAGCAGCGGGACTAGCGGCTACAATGAGCAGTTCTTC
NA | TRBJ1-6 | TRBV19 | once | CASKSNHRVNYNSPLHF | TGTGCCAGTAAGTCCAATCACAGGGTGAACTATAATTCACCCCTCCACTTT
NA | TRBJ2-7 | TRBV24-1 | NA | CATNRSYF | TGTGCCACCAACCGGTCTTACTTC
TRBD2 | TRBJ2-3 | TRBV27 | NA | CASSLRRRGGLPDTQYF | TGTGCCAGCAGTTTAAGGAGGCGGGGGGGCCTCCCAGATACGCAGTATTTT
NA | TRBJ1-1 | TRBV6-2/TRBV6-3 | NA | CASSQGTEAFF | TGTGCCAGCAGTCAGGGGACTGAAGCTTTCTTT
NA | TRBJ2-7 | TRBV6-2/TRBV6-3 | NA | CASSTQGNRAF | TGTGCCAGCAGTACCCAGGGTAATAGAGCCTTC
NA | TRBJ2-3 | TRBV18 | NA | CASSPKRASTDTQYF | TGTGCCAGCTCACCAAAGAGGGCTAGCACAGATACGCAGTATTTT
TRBD2 | TRBJ2-1 | TRBV5-1 | NA | CASSLAIVAGGPLNNEQFF | TGCGCCAGCAGCTTGGCCATAGTAGCGGGGGGGCCATTAAACAATGAGCAGTTCTTC